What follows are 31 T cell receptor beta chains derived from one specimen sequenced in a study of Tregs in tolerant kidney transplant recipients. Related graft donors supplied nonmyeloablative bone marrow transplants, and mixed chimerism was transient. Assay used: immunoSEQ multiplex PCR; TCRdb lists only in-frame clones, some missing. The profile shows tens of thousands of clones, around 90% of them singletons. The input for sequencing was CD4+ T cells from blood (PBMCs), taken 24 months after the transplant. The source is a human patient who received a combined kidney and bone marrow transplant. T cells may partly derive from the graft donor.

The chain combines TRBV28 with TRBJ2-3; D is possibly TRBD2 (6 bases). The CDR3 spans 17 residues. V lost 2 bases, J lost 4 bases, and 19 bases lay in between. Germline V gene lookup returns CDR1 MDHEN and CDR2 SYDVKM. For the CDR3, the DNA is TGTGCCAGCAGTTTAAGGGGTGGGACTCCTGGAGCAGATACGCAGTATTTT. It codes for CASSLRGGTPGADTQYF.

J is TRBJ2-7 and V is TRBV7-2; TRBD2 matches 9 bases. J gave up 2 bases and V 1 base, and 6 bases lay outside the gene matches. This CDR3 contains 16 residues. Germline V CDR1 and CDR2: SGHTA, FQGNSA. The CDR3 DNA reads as TGTGCCAGCAGCTTAGTGGGACTAGCTTCAACCTACGAGCAGTACTTC. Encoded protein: CASSLVGLASTYEQYF.

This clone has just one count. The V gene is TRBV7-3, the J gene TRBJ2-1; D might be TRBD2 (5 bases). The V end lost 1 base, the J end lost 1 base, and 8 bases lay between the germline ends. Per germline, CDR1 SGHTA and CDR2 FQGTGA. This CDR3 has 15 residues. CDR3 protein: CASSLMSGSYNEQFF. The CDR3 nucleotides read TGTGCCAGCAGCTTAATGTCGGGGTCCTACAATGAGCAGTTCTTC.

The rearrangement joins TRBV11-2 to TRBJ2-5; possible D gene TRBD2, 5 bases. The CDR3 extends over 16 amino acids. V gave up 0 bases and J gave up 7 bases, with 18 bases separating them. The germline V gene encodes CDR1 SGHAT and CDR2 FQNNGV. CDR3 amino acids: CASSLEGSRPLGTQYF. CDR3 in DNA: TGTGCCAGCAGCTTAGAAGGGAGTAGACCACTAGGGACCCAGTACTTC.

This CDR3 reads CASSPGTPYNEQFF. CDR3 bases: TGTGCCAGCTCACCCGGGACTCCCTACAATGAGCAGTTCTTC. The genes are TRBV18 and TRBJ2-1, with D maybe TRBD2 (6 bases). Trimming took 3 bases from V and 2 from J, leaving 8 bases between them. The CDR3 is made up of 14 amino acids. The germline V gene encodes CDR1 KGHSH and CDR2 LQKENI.

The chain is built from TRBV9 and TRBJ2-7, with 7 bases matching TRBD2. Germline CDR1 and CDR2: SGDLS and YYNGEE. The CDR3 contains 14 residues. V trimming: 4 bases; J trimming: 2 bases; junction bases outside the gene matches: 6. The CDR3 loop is CASSRSGTTYEQYF. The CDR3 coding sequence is TGTGCCAGCAGCCGTTCCGGGACTACCTACGAGCAGTACTTC.

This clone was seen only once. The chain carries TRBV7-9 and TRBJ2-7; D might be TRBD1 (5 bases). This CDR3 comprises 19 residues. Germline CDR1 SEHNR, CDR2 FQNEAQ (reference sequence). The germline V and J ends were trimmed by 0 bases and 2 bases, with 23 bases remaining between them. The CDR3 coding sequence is TGTGCCAGCAGCTTAGCGATGGCAATAGAAAAAGGGGCCCCCTACGAGCAGTACTTC. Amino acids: CASSLAMAIEKGAPYEQYF.

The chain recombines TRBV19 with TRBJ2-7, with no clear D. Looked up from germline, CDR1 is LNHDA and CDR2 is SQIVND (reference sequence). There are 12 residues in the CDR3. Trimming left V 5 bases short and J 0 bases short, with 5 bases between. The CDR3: CASSSHSYEQYF. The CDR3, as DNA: TGTGCCAGTAGTTCCCACTCCTACGAGCAGTACTTC.

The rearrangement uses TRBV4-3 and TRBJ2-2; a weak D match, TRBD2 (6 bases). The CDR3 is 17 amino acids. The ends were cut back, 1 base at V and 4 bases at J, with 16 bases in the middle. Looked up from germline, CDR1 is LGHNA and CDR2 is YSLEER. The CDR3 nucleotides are TGCGCCAGCAGCCAAGTAGGATCGGGAGTGGGCACCGGGGAGCTGTTTTTT. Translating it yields CASSQVGSGVGTGELFF.

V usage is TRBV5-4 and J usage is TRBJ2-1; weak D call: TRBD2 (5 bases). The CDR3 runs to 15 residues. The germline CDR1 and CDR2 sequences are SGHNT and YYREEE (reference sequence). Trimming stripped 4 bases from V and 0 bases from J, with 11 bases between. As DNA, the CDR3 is TGTGCCAGCAGCGTCCCCGGGGACTCCTACAATGAGCAGTTCTTC. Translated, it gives CASSVPGDSYNEQFF.

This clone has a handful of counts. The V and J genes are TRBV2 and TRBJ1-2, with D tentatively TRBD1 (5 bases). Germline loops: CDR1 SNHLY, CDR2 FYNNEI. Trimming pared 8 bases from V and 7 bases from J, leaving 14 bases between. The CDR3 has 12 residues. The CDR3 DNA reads TGTGCCAGCGGGATGGAGGGGAGTGGCTACACCTTC. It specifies CASGMEGSGYTF.

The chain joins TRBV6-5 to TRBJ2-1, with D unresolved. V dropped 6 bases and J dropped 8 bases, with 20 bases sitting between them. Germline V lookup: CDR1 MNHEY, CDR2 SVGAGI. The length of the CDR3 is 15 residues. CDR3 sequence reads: CASSLRWSRGYEQFF. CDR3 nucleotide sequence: TGTGCCAGCAGCCTCCGTTGGTCTAGAGGATATGAGCAGTTCTTC.

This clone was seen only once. The CDR3 reads CASSYPRGSVVSSQETQYF. CDR3 nucleotide sequence: TGTGCCAGCAGCTATCCCAGGGGTTCTGTAGTATCGAGCCAAGAGACCCAGTACTTC. The chain combines TRBV2 with TRBJ2-5, with D possibly being TRBD1 (6 bases). The CDR3 consists of 19 residues. Germline lookup yields CDR1 SNHLY and CDR2 FYNNEI. Trimming left V 6 bases short and J 1 base short, with 27 bases between. The full variable domain, its missing parts supplied by reference TRBV2 and TRBJ2-5, is EPEVTQTPSHQVTQMGQEVILRCVPISNHLYFYWYRQILGQKVEFLVSFYNNEISEKSEIFDDQFSVERPDGSNFTLKIRSTKLEDSAMYFCASSYPRGSVVSSQETQYFGPGTRLLVL.

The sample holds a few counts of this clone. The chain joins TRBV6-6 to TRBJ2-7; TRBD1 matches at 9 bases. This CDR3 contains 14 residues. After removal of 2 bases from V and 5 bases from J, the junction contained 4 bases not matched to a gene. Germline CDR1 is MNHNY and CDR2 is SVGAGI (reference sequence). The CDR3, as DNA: TGTGCCAGCAGTTACAGGGACAGGGAGGACGAGCAGTACTTC. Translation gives CASSYRDREDEQYF.

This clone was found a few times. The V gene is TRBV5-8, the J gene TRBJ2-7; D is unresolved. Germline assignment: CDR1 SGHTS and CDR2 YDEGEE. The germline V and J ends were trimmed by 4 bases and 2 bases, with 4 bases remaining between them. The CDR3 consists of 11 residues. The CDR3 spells CASSLAYEQYF. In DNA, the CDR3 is TGTGCCAGCAGCCTAGCCTACGAGCAGTACTTC.

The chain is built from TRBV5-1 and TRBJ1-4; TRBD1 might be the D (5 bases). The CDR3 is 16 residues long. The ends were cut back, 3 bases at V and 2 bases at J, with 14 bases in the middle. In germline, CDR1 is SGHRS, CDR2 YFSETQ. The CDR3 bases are TGCGCCAGCAGCTCCGAAGGGGATTGGACTAATGAAAAACTGTTTTTT. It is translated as CASSSEGDWTNEKLFF.

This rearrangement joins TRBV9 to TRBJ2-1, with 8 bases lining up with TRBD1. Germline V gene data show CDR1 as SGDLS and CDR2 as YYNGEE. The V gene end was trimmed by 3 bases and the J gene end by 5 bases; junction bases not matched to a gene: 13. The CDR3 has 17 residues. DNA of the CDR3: TGTGCCAGCAGCGCAAGCCTTCCCGGACAGGGAAACAATGAGCAGTTCTTC. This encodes CASSASLPGQGNNEQFF.

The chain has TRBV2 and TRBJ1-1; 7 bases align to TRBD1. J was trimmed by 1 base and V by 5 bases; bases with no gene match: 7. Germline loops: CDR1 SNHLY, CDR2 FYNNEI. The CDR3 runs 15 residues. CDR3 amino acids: CASSFKGAGNTEAFF. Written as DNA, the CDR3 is TGTGCCAGCAGTTTTAAGGGGGCTGGGAACACTGAAGCTTTCTTT.

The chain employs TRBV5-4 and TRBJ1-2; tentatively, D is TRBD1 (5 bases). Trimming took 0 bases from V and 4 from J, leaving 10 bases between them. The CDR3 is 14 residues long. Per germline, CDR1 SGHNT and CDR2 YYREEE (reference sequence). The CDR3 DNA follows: TGTGCCAGCAGCTTGGTCGGGGGGGTCTATGGCTACACCTTC. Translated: CASSLVGGVYGYTF.

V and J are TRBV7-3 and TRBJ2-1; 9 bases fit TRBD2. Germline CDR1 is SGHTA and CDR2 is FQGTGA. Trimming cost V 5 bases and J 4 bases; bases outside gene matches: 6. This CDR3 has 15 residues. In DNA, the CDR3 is TGTGCCAGCAGCCTAGGGACTAGCATTTACAATGAGCAGTTCTTC. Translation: CASSLGTSIYNEQFF.

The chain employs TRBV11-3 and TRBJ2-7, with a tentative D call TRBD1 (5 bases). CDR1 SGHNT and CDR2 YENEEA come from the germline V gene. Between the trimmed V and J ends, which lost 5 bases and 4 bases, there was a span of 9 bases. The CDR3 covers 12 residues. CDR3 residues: CASSPRQYEQYF. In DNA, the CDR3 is TGTGCCAGCAGCCCCCGACAGTACGAGCAGTACTTC.

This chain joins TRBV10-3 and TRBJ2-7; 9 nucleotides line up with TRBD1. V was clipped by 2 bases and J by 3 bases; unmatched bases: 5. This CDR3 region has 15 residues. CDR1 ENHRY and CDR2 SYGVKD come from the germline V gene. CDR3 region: CAISEPGQGYYEQYF. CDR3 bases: TGTGCCATCAGTGAGCCGGGACAGGGCTACTACGAGCAGTACTTC.

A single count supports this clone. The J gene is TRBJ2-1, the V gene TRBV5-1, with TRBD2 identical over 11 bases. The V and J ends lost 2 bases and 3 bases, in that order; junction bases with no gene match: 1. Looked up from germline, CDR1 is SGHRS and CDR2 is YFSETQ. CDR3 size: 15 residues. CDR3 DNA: TGCGCCAGCAGCTTTAGCGGGGGGGGCTACAATGAGCAGTTCTTC. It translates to CASSFSGGGYNEQFF.

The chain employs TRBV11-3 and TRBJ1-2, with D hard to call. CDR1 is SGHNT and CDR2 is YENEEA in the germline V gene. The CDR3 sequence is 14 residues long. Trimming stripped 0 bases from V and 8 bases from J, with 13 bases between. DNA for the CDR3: TGTGCCAGCAGCTTAGATCATGCCATGAGGGGCTACACCTTC. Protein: CASSLDHAMRGYTF.

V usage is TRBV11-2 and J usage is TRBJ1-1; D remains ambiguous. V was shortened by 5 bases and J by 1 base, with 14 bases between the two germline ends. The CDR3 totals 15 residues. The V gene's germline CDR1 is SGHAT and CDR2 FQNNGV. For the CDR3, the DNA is TGTGCCAGCAGCCGTTACCAGGCACCGAACACTGAAGCTTTCTTT. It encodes CASSRYQAPNTEAFF.

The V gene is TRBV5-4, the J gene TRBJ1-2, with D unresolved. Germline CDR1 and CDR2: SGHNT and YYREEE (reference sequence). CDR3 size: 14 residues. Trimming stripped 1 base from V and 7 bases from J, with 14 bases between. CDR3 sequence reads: CASSLREGTGGYTF. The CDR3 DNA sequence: TGTGCCAGCAGCTTGCGGGAGGGTACGGGTGGCTACACCTTC. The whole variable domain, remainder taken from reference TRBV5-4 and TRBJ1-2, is ETGVTQSPTHLIKTRGQQVTLRCSSQSGHNTVSWYQQALGQGPQFIFQYYREEENGRGNFPPRFSGLQFPNYSSELNVNALELDDSALYLCASSLREGTGGYTFGSGTRLTVV.

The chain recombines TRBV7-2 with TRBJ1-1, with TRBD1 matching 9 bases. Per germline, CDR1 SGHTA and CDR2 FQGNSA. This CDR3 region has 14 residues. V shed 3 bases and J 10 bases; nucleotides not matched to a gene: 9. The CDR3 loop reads CASSFTGGAMAAFF. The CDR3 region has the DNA TGTGCCAGCAGCTTTACAGGGGGCGCAATGGCAGCTTTCTTT.

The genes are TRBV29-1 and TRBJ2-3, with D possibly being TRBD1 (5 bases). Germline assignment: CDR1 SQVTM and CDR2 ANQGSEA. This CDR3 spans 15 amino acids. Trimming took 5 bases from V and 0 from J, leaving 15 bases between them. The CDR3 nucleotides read TGCAGCGTTTGTTGGGGCGAGCCTAGCACAGATACGCAGTATTTT. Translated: CSVCWGEPSTDTQYF.

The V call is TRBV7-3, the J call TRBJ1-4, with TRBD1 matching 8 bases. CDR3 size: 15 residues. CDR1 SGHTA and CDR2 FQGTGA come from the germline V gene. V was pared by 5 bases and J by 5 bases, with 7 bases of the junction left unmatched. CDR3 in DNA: TGTGCCAGCAGCGCTTCAGGGGGCTTGAATGAAAAACTGTTTTTT. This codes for CASSASGGLNEKLFF.

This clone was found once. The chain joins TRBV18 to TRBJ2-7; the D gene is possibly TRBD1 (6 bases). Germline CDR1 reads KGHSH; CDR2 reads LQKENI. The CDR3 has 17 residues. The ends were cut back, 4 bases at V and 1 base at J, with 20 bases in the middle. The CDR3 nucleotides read TGTGCCAGCTCACGGACGGCAGGGGTGCATAATTCCTACGAGCAGTACTTC. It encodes CASSRTAGVHNSYEQYF.

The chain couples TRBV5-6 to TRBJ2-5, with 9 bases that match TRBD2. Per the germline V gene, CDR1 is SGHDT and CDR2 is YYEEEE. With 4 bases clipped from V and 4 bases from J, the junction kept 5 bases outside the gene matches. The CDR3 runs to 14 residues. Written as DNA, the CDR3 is TGTGCCAGCAGCCCCGCGGGGGGGCCAGAGACCCAGTACTTC. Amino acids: CASSPAGGPETQYF.